The 23 T cell receptor beta chains reported below all come from one sample, sequenced in a study of shared T cell receptors in the human thymus. Assay: immunoSEQ multiplex PCR; the TCRdb copy retains only in-frame clones and omits some. The sample lists roughly 410,000 clones, 85% to 95% seen once, with roughly 0.02% in the top ten. Source material: thymocytes. The source is a human donor.

The J gene is TRBJ1-6, the V gene TRBV27; D unclear. This CDR3 contains 14 residues. With 4 bases removed from V and 8 bases from J, the gap between germline ends came to 12 bases. Germline V gene data show CDR1 as MNHEY and CDR2 as SMNVEV (reference sequence). The CDR3 reads CASSCGFSYSPLHF. The CDR3 DNA is TGTGCCAGCAGTTGCGGTTTCAGTTATTCACCCCTCCACTTT.

The rearrangement links TRBV27 to TRBJ2-2, with TRBD1 identical over 8 bases. CDR1 and CDR2 (germline): MNHEY, SMNVEV (reference sequence). This CDR3 has 15 residues. The V gene end was trimmed by 5 bases and the J gene end by 6 bases; junction bases not matched to a gene: 8. The CDR3 here is CASSRVQGAPGELFF. The CDR3 DNA is TGTGCCAGCAGTAGGGTCCAGGGGGCGCCCGGGGAGCTGTTTTTT.

V and J are TRBV6-5 and TRBJ1-5, with 8 positions matching TRBD1. V lost 7 bases, J lost 6 bases, and 5 bases stayed unmatched. There are 13 residues in the CDR3. Per the germline V gene, CDR1 is MNHEY and CDR2 is SVGAGI. The CDR3 DNA reads as TGTGCCAGCACTACAGGGGGTGGTCAGCCCCAGCATTTT. Translated, it gives CASTTGGGQPQHF.

J is TRBJ2-3 and V is TRBV6-4; D call uncertain. The CDR3 has 13 amino acids. V lost 9 bases and J 0 bases, leaving 10 bases between the germline ends. The germline V gene has CDR1 MRHNA and CDR2 SNTAGT. The CDR3 DNA is TGTGCCAGGTTCGACCGGAGCACAGATACGCAGTATTTT. This translates into CARFDRSTDTQYF.

This rearrangement joins TRBV28 to TRBJ1-5; perhaps TRBD1 as D (6 bases). V shed 3 bases and J shed 1 base, with 19 bases lying between them. Germline CDR1 reads MDHEN; CDR2 reads SYDVKM. This CDR3 contains 18 residues. CDR3 DNA sequence: TGTGCCAGCAGTTTCTCTCCCGCCAGGCAGGGGAGCAATCAGCCCCAGCATTTT. Amino acids: CASSFSPARQGSNQPQHF.

V and J are TRBV10-1 and TRBJ2-7; D possibly corresponds to TRBD2 (5 bases). From germline, CDR1 is WNHNN and CDR2 SYGVQD (reference sequence). The CDR3 has 16 amino acids. The V end lost 6 bases, the J end lost 4 bases, and 22 bases lay between the germline ends. CDR3 nucleotide sequence: TGCGCCAGCAGCCATGGGCGGACTTGGTGGTGGTACGAGCAGTACTTC. Residues: CASSHGRTWWWYEQYF.

J is TRBJ2-3 and V is TRBV2, with 8 positions matching TRBD1. Germline lookup yields CDR1 SNHLY and CDR2 FYNNEI. The CDR3 is 15 amino acids. J gave up 2 bases and V 9 bases, and 10 bases lay outside the gene matches. The chain's CDR3 is CARGPGQASTDTQYF. In DNA form, the CDR3 reads TGTGCCAGGGGTCCGGGACAGGCCTCCACAGATACGCAGTATTTT.

V usage is TRBV7-2 and J usage is TRBJ2-5, with D possibly matching TRBD1 (5 bases). The germline V and J ends were trimmed by 5 bases and 5 bases, with 30 bases remaining between them. CDR1 is SGHTA and CDR2 is FQGNSA in the germline V gene. The CDR3 has 19 amino acids. The CDR3 sequence: CASSPYLRVSIRYSETQYF. The CDR3 DNA reads as TGTGCCAGCAGCCCCTACCTCAGGGTCAGTATACGGTACAGCGAGACCCAGTACTTC.

The chain recombines TRBV29-1 with TRBJ1-1, with D uncertain. Germline CDR1 reads SQVTM; CDR2 reads ANQGSEA. Trimming removed 1 base from V and 3 bases from J, with 6 bases in between. The CDR3 has 12 residues. The CDR3 sequence is CSVEGGDTEAFF. The CDR3 region has the DNA TGCAGCGTTGAAGGGGGTGACACTGAAGCTTTCTTT.

The chain is built from TRBV5-1 and TRBJ2-7, with 10 bases aligning to TRBD1. Trimming took 3 bases from V and 5 from J; bases not matched to a gene: 8. The CDR3 totals 15 residues. Germline CDR1 is SGHRS and CDR2 is YFSETQ. The DNA for the CDR3 is TGCGCCAGCAGCTCCGCGGGACAGGGGTACCACGAGCAGTACTTC. It translates to CASSSAGQGYHEQYF.

The rearrangement uses TRBV11-1 and TRBJ1-1; 9 bases agree with TRBD1. Germline loops: CDR1 SGHAT, CDR2 FQDESV (reference sequence). V gave up 5 bases and J gave up 0 bases; unmatched junction bases: 10. The CDR3 spans 17 residues. For the CDR3, the DNA is TGTGCCAGCAGCCTGTTGGACAGGGGAAAGATGAACACTGAAGCTTTCTTT. This codes for CASSLLDRGKMNTEAFF.

The J gene is TRBJ1-2, the V gene TRBV5-5; no clear D gene. Trimming removed 0 bases from V and 2 bases from J, with 8 bases in between. Germline loops: CDR1 SGHKS, CDR2 YYEKEE (reference sequence). The CDR3 totals 14 residues. This chain's CDR3 is CASSLEGMNYGYTF. CDR3 DNA: TGTGCCAGCAGCTTGGAAGGGATGAACTATGGCTACACCTTC. Full variable domain (missing parts from reference TRBV5-5 and TRBJ1-2): DAGVTQSPTHLIKTRGQQVTLRCSPISGHKSVSWYQQVLGQGPQFIFQYYEKEERGRGNFPDRFSARQFPNYSSELNVNALLLGDSALYLCASSLEGMNYGYTFGSGTRLTVV.

V and J are TRBV27 and TRBJ1-2; TRBD1 aligns across 7 bases. The CDR3 runs 14 residues. The trim removed 5 bases at V and 3 bases at J, leaving 6 bases unmatched. From germline, CDR1 is MNHEY and CDR2 SMNVEV (reference sequence). CDR3 coding DNA: TGTGCCAGCAGTCCAAAGGACAGGCACTATGGCTACACCTTC. It specifies CASSPKDRHYGYTF.

V gene TRBV6-8 combines with J gene TRBJ2-3; D gene uncertain. V dropped 8 bases and J dropped 3 bases, with 3 bases sitting between them. The germline CDR1 and CDR2 sequences are MNHGY and SAAAGT. The CDR3 has 10 amino acids. The CDR3 region has the DNA TGTGCCAGCTCGACAGATACGCAGTATTTT. It codes for CASSTDTQYF.

The V call is TRBV18, the J call TRBJ1-3; D gene unclear. V lost 4 bases and J 0 bases, leaving 16 bases between the germline ends. The germline gives CDR1 KGHSH, CDR2 LQKENI. The CDR3 has 17 residues. The DNA of the CDR3 is TGTGCCAGCTCACAACCGTCGACCACTGGCTCTGGAAACACCATATATTTT. It is translated as CASSQPSTTGSGNTIYF.

The V gene is TRBV19, the J gene TRBJ1-5; TRBD1 agrees at 9 bases. The CDR3 spans 19 residues. Trimming at V came to 3 bases and at J to 0 bases, leaving 12 bases not matched to a gene. The V gene's germline CDR1 is LNHDA and CDR2 SQIVND (reference sequence). CDR3 nucleotides: TGTGCCAGTAGTATCGGTAAGGTTTGGGACAGGGATAGCAATCAGCCCCAGCATTTT. It encodes CASSIGKVWDRDSNQPQHF. Full variable domain (missing parts from reference TRBV19 and TRBJ1-5): DGGITQSPKYLFRKEGQNVTLSCEQNLNHDAMYWYRQDPGQGLRLIYYSQIVNDFQKGDIAEGYSVSREKKESFPLTVTSAQKNPTAFYLCASSIGKVWDRDSNQPQHFGDGTRLSIL.

The chain combines TRBV7-7 with TRBJ1-2; D remains unclear. Germline CDR1 and CDR2: SSHAT and FNYEAQ (reference sequence). CDR3 length equals 17 residues. V was pared by 3 bases and J by 8 bases, with 25 bases between. This CDR3 reads CASSFREGASCWWGYTF. In DNA, the CDR3 is TGTGCCAGCAGCTTCCGGGAGGGCGCATCCTGCTGGTGGGGCTACACCTTC.

This clone was detected once. The chain couples TRBV7-2 to TRBJ2-7, with 9 bases lining up with TRBD2. There are 15 residues in the CDR3. J was trimmed by 6 bases and V by 2 bases; bases with no gene match: 8. Looked up from germline, CDR1 is SGHTA and CDR2 is FQGNSA. The CDR3 DNA sequence: TGTGCCAGCAGCTTACCGTCTAGCGGGATTGGCGAGCAGTACTTC. It codes for CASSLPSSGIGEQYF.

This clone appeared once. This rearrangement joins TRBV10-3 to TRBJ2-3; 13 nucleotides align to TRBD2. Germline values: CDR1 ENHRY, CDR2 SYGVKD. This CDR3 spans 15 amino acids. With V trimmed by 6 bases and J by 5 bases, 5 bases remained unmatched. The CDR3 spells CAISRTSGRGDTQYF. The CDR3 nucleotides read TGTGCCATCAGCCGGACTAGCGGGAGAGGAGATACGCAGTATTTT.

The rearrangement links TRBV7-8 to TRBJ2-1, with D possibly being TRBD2 (6 bases). The V gene lost 4 bases and the J gene lost 9 bases, with 19 bases spanning the gap. Germline loops: CDR1 SGHVS, CDR2 FQNEAQ. The CDR3 length is 15 residues. The CDR3 spells CASSSPGWAGIEQFF. CDR3 nucleotide sequence: TGTGCCAGCAGCTCCCCTGGTTGGGCGGGAATTGAGCAGTTCTTC.

As DNA, the CDR3 is TGTGCCAGCAGCTCCTCCCCGTGGGGAAACACCATATATTTT. Its translation is CASSSSPWGNTIYF. This sequence joins TRBV28 and TRBJ1-3; no clear D gene. The ends were cut back, 6 bases at V and 4 bases at J, with 13 bases in the middle. There are 14 residues in the CDR3. Germline V gives CDR1 MDHEN, CDR2 SYDVKM.

A single count supports this clone. This chain joins TRBV6-5 and TRBJ1-6, with 9 bases that match TRBD1. This CDR3 comprises 14 residues. Germline loops: CDR1 MNHEY, CDR2 SVGAGI. V shed 7 bases, J shed 9 bases, and the junction held 7 bases outside the gene matches. The CDR3 DNA reads as TGTGCCAGCACCCCGGGACAGGGAAGTTCACCCCTCCACTTT. Translation: CASTPGQGSSPLHF.

The chain recombines TRBV6-6 with TRBJ1-1; D unresolved. From germline, CDR1 is MNHNY and CDR2 SVGAGI (reference sequence). V gave up 2 bases and J gave up 1 base, with 14 bases separating them. The CDR3 contains 16 residues. CDR3 protein: CASSYTGVNGNTEAFF. The DNA of the CDR3 is TGTGCCAGCAGTTACACGGGTGTAAACGGGAACACTGAAGCTTTCTTT.